The 14 T cell receptor beta chains in this list originate from one sample, sequenced in a study of T cells in Graves' hyperthyroidism and ophthalmopathy. Researchers amplified the TCR beta CDR3 regions from RNA transcripts. Using the HTBI primer set, a first-round RT-PCR was run on the TCR CDR3. TCRdb independently ran MiXCR on the multiplex PCR reads; one entry per CDR3 protein. The sample lists over 500,000 distinct CDR3 sequences; approximately 14% were seen once. Sequencing was carried out using blood. These receptor sequences come from a middle-aged woman with Graves' hyperthyroidism.

V is TRBV27 and J is TRBJ1-2; TRBD1 matches 9 bases. The junction had 8 bases not matched to a gene; V was cut back by 8 bases and J by 4 bases. The CDR3 sequence is 14 residues long. Germline V gene data show CDR1 as MNHEY and CDR2 as SMNVEV (reference sequence). The CDR3 DNA is TGTGCCAGCTCGACAGGGGGATCGGGCTATGGCTACACCTTC. Protein product: CASSTGGSGYGYTF.

This clonotype occurred many times. The chain couples TRBV6-1 to TRBJ1-3; 11 bases align to TRBD1. Germline-derived CDR1 and CDR2 are MNHNS and SASEGT. The V gene end was trimmed by 6 bases and the J gene end by 4 bases; junction bases not matched to a gene: 8. CDR3 length: 16 residues. Here the CDR3 reads CASRPGQGALGNTIYF. As DNA, the CDR3 is TGTGCCAGCAGACCAGGACAGGGGGCGTTGGGAAACACCATATATTTT.

This clonotype has ten or more counts. This rearrangement joins TRBV11-3 to TRBJ2-1; no reliable D call. The V and J ends lost 7 bases and 9 bases respectively, with 16 bases between them. The CDR3 spans 13 residues. Germline-derived CDR1 and CDR2 are SGHNT and YENEEA. The CDR3 bases are TGTGCCAGCACCATCAATGAGTCTGGTGAGCAGTTCTTC. Translated: CASTINESGEQFF.

This clonotype occurred many times. CDR3 DNA: TGCGCCAGCCACCTTGGCAGGGGCCCCTACGAGCAGTACTTC. Protein sequence: CASHLGRGPYEQYF. The chain links TRBV10-1 to TRBJ2-7; perhaps TRBD1 as D (6 bases). V was cut by 8 bases and J by 2 bases, with 16 bases left in between. Germline CDR1 and CDR2: WNHNN and SYGVQD (reference sequence). The CDR3 spans 14 residues.

This clonotype showed up many times. The chain carries TRBV19 and TRBJ1-1, with D unclear. There are 15 residues in the CDR3. V was clipped by 7 bases and J by 4 bases, with 19 bases between them. Germline V lookup: CDR1 LNHDA, CDR2 SQIVND (reference sequence). In DNA, the CDR3 is TGTGCCAGTATATCGGACGTTGGGGTTCCCACTGAAGCTTTCTTT. Amino acids: CASISDVGVPTEAFF.

This clonotype was seen repeatedly, ten times or more. The chain has TRBV28 and TRBJ1-4; 9 bases line up with TRBD1. V lost 8 bases, J lost 1 base, and 8 bases stayed unmatched. Looked up from germline, CDR1 is MDHEN and CDR2 is SYDVKM. The CDR3 covers 16 residues. The CDR3 nucleotides are TGTGCCAGCGGTCGGGACAGGGCGGTAACTAATGAAAAACTGTTTTTT. This codes for CASGRDRAVTNEKLFF.

The J gene is TRBJ2-3, the V gene TRBV6-2 or TRBV6-3; D remains unclear. The CDR3 has 14 residues. Germline V lookup: CDR1 MNHEY, CDR2 SVGEGT. V was trimmed by 2 bases and J by 6 bases, leaving 12 bases between them. The CDR3 DNA reads as TGTGCCAGCAGTTACAACGCGGTCGGGGATACGCAGTATTTT. This sequence encodes CASSYNAVGDTQYF.

Ten or more counts support this clonotype. CDR3 protein: CASSLELAGRGETQYF. Written as DNA, the CDR3 is TGTGCCAGCAGCTTAGAACTAGCGGGTAGAGGGGAGACCCAGTACTTC. This chain joins TRBV11-2 and TRBJ2-5; 9 bases are shared with TRBD2. Losses at the gene ends were 0 bases for V and 5 bases for J; bases not matched to a gene: 7. This CDR3 contains 16 residues. CDR1 SGHAT and CDR2 FQNNGV come from the germline V gene. Together with reference TRBV11-2 and TRBJ2-5, the CDR3 gives the full variable domain: EAGVAQSPRYKIIEKRQSVAFWCNPISGHATLYWYQQILGQGPKLLIQFQNNGVVDDSQLPKDRFSAERLKGVDSTLKIQPAKLEDSAVYLCASSLELAGRGETQYFGPGTRLLVL.

This clonotype was detected ten times or more. This rearrangement joins TRBV3-1 to TRBJ2-3, with 9 bases fitting TRBD1. CDR1 is LGHDT, CDR2 YNNKEL, per germline (reference sequence). This CDR3 spans 13 amino acids. V dropped 3 bases and J dropped 11; count of bases not matched to a gene: 6. The DNA for the CDR3 is TGTGCCAGCAGCCATTCCGGGACAGGGAAGCAGTATTTT. Translating it yields CASSHSGTGKQYF.

The V gene is TRBV29-1, the J gene TRBJ1-1, with 9 bases lining up with TRBD1. The CDR3 is 13 residues long. V shed 3 bases and J 3 bases; nucleotides not matched to a gene: 2. From germline, CDR1 is SQVTM and CDR2 ANQGSEA. In nucleotides, the CDR3 is TGCAGCGTTGAGGGGACAGGGTACACTGAAGCTTTCTTT. The encoded protein is CSVEGTGYTEAFF.

The table lists this clonotype with many counts. The genes are TRBV27 and TRBJ1-1; 8 bases are shared with TRBD1. The CDR3 is made up of 16 amino acids. V trimming: 2 bases; J trimming: 0 bases; junction bases outside the gene matches: 5. Per the germline V gene, CDR1 is MNHEY and CDR2 is SMNVEV (reference sequence). CDR3 sequence (DNA): TGTGCCAGCAGTTTACTGCCGGGACAGGTGAACACTGAAGCTTTCTTT. This sequence encodes CASSLLPGQVNTEAFF.

The rearrangement joins TRBV9 to TRBJ1-5; no reliable D call. V gave up 0 bases and J gave up 5 bases, with 6 bases separating them. The CDR3 totals 13 residues. Germline-derived CDR1 and CDR2 are SGDLS and YYNGEE. The CDR3 DNA reads TGTGCCAGCAGCGTAGCTCTTGATCAGCCCCAGCATTTT. This translates into CASSVALDQPQHF.

The table lists this clonotype with many counts. The chain employs TRBV12-3 or TRBV12-4 and TRBJ1-2; D gene ambiguous. V lost 3 bases to trimming and J lost 2 bases, with 7 bases between them. The CDR3 is 13 residues long. This chain's CDR3 is CASSFQENYGYTF. The CDR3 DNA follows: TGTGCCAGCAGTTTTCAGGAGAACTATGGCTACACCTTC.

This sequence joins TRBV7-9 and TRBJ2-3, with D unclear. The germline V gene encodes CDR1 SEHNR and CDR2 FQNEAQ (reference sequence). Trimming removed 0 bases from V and 0 bases from J, with 10 bases in between. CDR3 length: 16 residues. CDR3 in DNA: TGTGCCAGCAGCTTAGCGGCCTCCTCTAGCACAGATACGCAGTATTTT. This sequence encodes CASSLAASSSTDTQYF.